These 21 T cell receptor beta chains were sequenced from one sample in a study of T-cell memory formation after mild COVID-19. TCRdb redid the calling of the 5' RACE reads with MiXCR, one entry per CDR3 protein. The sample shows a few hundred thousand distinct CDR3 sequences, less than 25% of them seen only once. Sequencing used PBMCs or a T cell subset sorted from them (not recorded which). These TCRs come from an adult woman who had mild COVID-19 (a few samples of this study predate the infection). Cell type and time point are not known.

The chain has TRBV20-1 and TRBJ1-6, with D uncertain. The CDR3 contains 13 residues. Germline loops: CDR1 DFQATT, CDR2 SNEGSKA (reference sequence). V was shortened by 3 bases and J by 14 bases, with 17 bases between the two germline ends. The CDR3 DNA reads TGCAGTGCTAGGGAAGATATAGGTTCGGCCCTCCACTTT. It encodes CSAREDIGSALHF.

The genes are TRBV24-1 and TRBJ2-2; 7 nucleotides agree with TRBD2. Germline V gene data show CDR1 as KGHDR and CDR2 as SFDVKD. CDR3 length equals 14 residues. After removal of 9 bases from V and 0 bases from J, the junction contained 3 bases not matched to a gene. The CDR3: CATETSPNTGELFF. CDR3 DNA: TGTGCCACCGAGACTAGCCCGAACACCGGGGAGCTGTTTTTT.

This clonotype showed up just a few times. The chain has TRBV10-3 and TRBJ2-7; no reliable D call. The germline V gene encodes CDR1 ENHRY and CDR2 SYGVKD. V lost 2 bases and J lost 3, with 8 bases in between. This CDR3 is built from 13 residues. The CDR3 region has the DNA TGTGCCATCAGTGAGGACAACTACTACGAGCAGTACTTC. This sequence encodes CAISEDNYYEQYF.

CDR3 region: CASSELTGNEQYF. DNA for the CDR3: TGTGCCAGCAGTGAACTCACAGGGAACGAGCAGTACTTC. The chain recombines TRBV2 with TRBJ2-7; tentatively, D is TRBD1 (6 bases). Trimming took off 2 bases at V and 5 bases at J, with 10 bases between the two ends. CDR1 is SNHLY and CDR2 is FYNNEI in the germline V gene. The CDR3 is made up of 13 amino acids. Full variable domain (outside the CDR3, taken from reference TRBV2 and TRBJ2-7): EPEVTQTPSHQVTQMGQEVILRCVPISNHLYFYWYRQILGQKVEFLVSFYNNEISEKSEIFDDQFSVERPDGSNFTLKIRSTKLEDSAMYFCASSELTGNEQYFGPGTRLTVT.

The gene calls are TRBV6-1 and TRBJ1-2, with 9 nucleotides matching TRBD1. The CDR3 is made up of 13 amino acids. The V gene's germline CDR1 is MNHNS and CDR2 SASEGT. V shed 3 bases and J 9 bases; nucleotides not matched to a gene: 5. In DNA form, the CDR3 reads TGTGCCAGCAGTGAGGGACAGGGATTAAGCTACACCTTC. Residues: CASSEGQGLSYTF.

This clonotype has a count of ten or more. V is TRBV5-1 and J is TRBJ2-3, with D maybe TRBD2 (6 bases). The CDR3 covers 14 residues. Trimming removed 6 bases at V and 5 bases at J, with 16 bases between. Germline V gene data show CDR1 as SGHRS and CDR2 as YFSETQ. CDR3 in DNA: TGCGCCAGCACCCTAACAGCGGGCGGAGATACGCAGTATTTT. This translates into CASTLTAGGDTQYF.

This clonotype was detected only a few times. The rearrangement joins TRBV7-3 to TRBJ2-6; D uncertain. Trimming cost V 1 base and J 2 bases, with 12 bases left between them. Per germline, CDR1 SGHTA and CDR2 FQGTGA. The CDR3 loop spans 17 amino acids. In DNA, the CDR3 is TGTGCCAGCAGCTTAATGGTTCGTCAGGCTGGGGCCAACGTCCTGACTTTC. Translating gives CASSLMVRQAGANVLTF.

This chain links TRBV10-3 with TRBJ2-1; possible D gene TRBD1, 6 bases. Trimming pared 5 bases from V and 6 bases from J, leaving 17 bases between. The CDR3 consists of 15 residues. Germline lookup yields CDR1 ENHRY and CDR2 SYGVKD. The CDR3 region is CAISSTLQGTNEQFF. The CDR3 region has the DNA TGTGCCATCAGTTCAACCCTACAGGGCACCAATGAGCAGTTCTTC.

This clonotype was detected only a few times. The CDR3 loop reads CASSYVGGGTEAFF. The CDR3 region has the DNA TGTGCCAGCAGTTACGTAGGGGGCGGCACTGAAGCTTTCTTT. J is TRBJ1-1 and V is TRBV6-5, with TRBD1 identical over 7 bases. Looked up from germline, CDR1 is MNHEY and CDR2 is SVGAGI. V lost 2 bases to trimming and J lost 4 bases; unmatched junction nucleotides: 4. There are 14 residues in the CDR3.

The chain recombines TRBV7-8 with TRBJ2-5; 8 bases match TRBD2. V was pared by 5 bases and J by 4 bases, with 9 bases of the junction left unmatched. The CDR3 length is 15 residues. The germline CDR1 and CDR2 sequences are SGHVS and FQNEAQ. The CDR3 DNA sequence: TGTGCCAGCAGCGTTAGCGGGGACCCGGCAGAGACCCAGTACTTC. Its protein product is CASSVSGDPAETQYF.

This chain uses TRBV4-1 with TRBJ2-7; 7 nucleotides line up with TRBD2. Unmatched junction bases numbered 9, after V lost 1 base and J lost 3 bases. The CDR3 covers 16 residues. The germline V gene has CDR1 MGHRA and CDR2 YSYEKL. The CDR3 DNA follows: TGCGCCAGCAGCCAAGCGCTGTTGACTAGCTACTACGAGCAGTACTTC. It yields the protein CASSQALLTSYYEQYF.

The V gene is TRBV24-1, the J gene TRBJ1-2; weak D call: TRBD1 (5 bases). The CDR3 contains 15 residues. Trimming stripped 7 bases from V and 1 base from J, with 15 bases between. Germline CDR1 and CDR2: KGHDR and SFDVKD. CDR3 region: CATSPPGRSNYGYTF. CDR3 sequence (DNA): TGTGCCACCAGCCCTCCGGGACGGAGTAACTATGGCTACACCTTC.

This rearrangement joins TRBV18 to TRBJ1-1; D gene ambiguous. From germline, CDR1 is KGHSH and CDR2 LQKENI. The V end lost 3 bases, the J end lost 1 base, and 9 bases lay between the germline ends. The CDR3 extends over 14 amino acids. The chain's CDR3 is CASSPRAENTEAFF. CDR3 DNA: TGTGCCAGCTCACCCCGCGCGGAGAACACTGAAGCTTTCTTT.

The chain combines TRBV24-1 with TRBJ2-1; D uncertain. The germline V and J ends were trimmed by 7 bases and 8 bases, with 11 bases remaining between them. The CDR3 extends over 12 amino acids. Per germline, CDR1 KGHDR and CDR2 SFDVKD. CDR3 coding DNA: TGTGCCACCAGCGCAGGACGGGATGAGCAGTTCTTC. As protein: CATSAGRDEQFF.

The chain links TRBV5-4 to TRBJ1-1; the D is unclear. The CDR3 spans 16 residues. Trimming removed 0 bases at V and 1 base at J, with 13 bases between. Germline CDR1 and CDR2: SGHNT and YYREEE (reference sequence). The CDR3, as DNA: TGTGCCAGCAGCTTGGATAGTTGGGTTAAGAACACTGAAGCTTTCTTT. Translating it yields CASSLDSWVKNTEAFF. The whole variable domain, remainder taken from reference TRBV5-4 and TRBJ1-1, is ETGVTQSPTHLIKTRGQQVTLRCSSQSGHNTVSWYQQALGQGPQFIFQYYREEENGRGNFPPRFSGLQFPNYSSELNVNALELDDSALYLCASSLDSWVKNTEAFFGQGTRLTVV.

This clonotype has a handful of counts. V is TRBV7-2 and J is TRBJ1-2, with 7 bases that match TRBD1. V was clipped by 4 bases and J by 6 bases; unmatched bases: 5. The CDR3 is made up of 13 amino acids. Germline V gene lookup returns CDR1 SGHTA and CDR2 FQGNSA. Here the CDR3 DNA reads TGTGCCAGCAGCTCGGGGACAGTAAATGGCTACACCTTC. It yields the protein CASSSGTVNGYTF.

This clonotype has just a few counts. The chain recombines TRBV30 with TRBJ1-2, with a possible D match to TRBD1 (6 bases). This CDR3 contains 11 residues. In germline, CDR1 is GTSNPN, CDR2 SVGIG (reference sequence). Trimming removed 5 bases from V and 7 bases from J, with 11 bases in between. The CDR3 reads CAWRYRAGYTF. The CDR3 nucleotides are TGTGCCTGGCGGTACAGGGCTGGCTACACCTTC.

The chain employs TRBV6-5 and TRBJ1-4; weak D call: TRBD1 (5 bases). This CDR3 has 17 amino acids. Trimming removed 2 bases from V and 2 bases from J, with 15 bases in between. CDR1 and CDR2 from the germline V gene are MNHEY and SVGAGI. The chain's CDR3 is CASSYQRGVRTNEKLFF. The DNA for the CDR3 is TGTGCCAGCAGTTACCAGAGGGGCGTTCGTACTAATGAAAAACTGTTTTTT.

This sequence joins TRBV20-1 and TRBJ2-3; D is undetermined. The germline V gene has CDR1 DFQATT and CDR2 SNEGSKA (reference sequence). This CDR3 is built from 16 residues. Trimming stripped 0 bases from V and 0 bases from J, with 13 bases between. The CDR3 reads CSARDGVAASTDTQYF. The CDR3, as DNA: TGCAGTGCTAGAGATGGGGTAGCTGCTAGCACAGATACGCAGTATTTT.

This clonotype was seen a few times. This rearrangement joins TRBV2 to TRBJ2-3; a weak D match, TRBD1 (5 bases). Germline V gene data show CDR1 as SNHLY and CDR2 as FYNNEI. This CDR3 is built from 15 residues. Trimming left V 1 base short and J 4 bases short, with 12 bases between. CDR3 sequence: CASSEGRTRADTQYF. The CDR3, as DNA: TGTGCCAGCAGTGAAGGGCGAACCAGGGCAGATACGCAGTATTTT.

The chain employs TRBV7-2 and TRBJ2-7; 7 positions match TRBD1. The germline CDR1 and CDR2 sequences are SGHTA and FQGNSA. CDR3 length: 13 amino acids. With V trimmed by 2 bases and J by 5 bases, 3 bases remained unmatched. In DNA, the CDR3 is TGTGCCAGCAGCTTAAACAGGGGCAACGAGCAGTACTTC. Translation gives CASSLNRGNEQYF.